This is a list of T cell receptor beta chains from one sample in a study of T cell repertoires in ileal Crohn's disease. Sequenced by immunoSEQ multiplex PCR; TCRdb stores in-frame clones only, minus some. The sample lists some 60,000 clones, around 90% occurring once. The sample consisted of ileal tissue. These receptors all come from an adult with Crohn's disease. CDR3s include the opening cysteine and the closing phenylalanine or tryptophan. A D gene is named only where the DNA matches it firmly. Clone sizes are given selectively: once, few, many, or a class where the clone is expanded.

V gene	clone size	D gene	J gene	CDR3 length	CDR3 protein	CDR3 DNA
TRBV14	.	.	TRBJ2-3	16	CASSQEVTLKSDTQYF	TGTGCCAGCAGCCAAGAAGTGACTCTAAAATCAGATACGCAGTATTTT
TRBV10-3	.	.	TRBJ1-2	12	CAISDPGDGYTF	TGTGCCATCAGTGACCCAGGCGATGGCTACACCTTC
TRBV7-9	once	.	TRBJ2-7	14	CASSITGSSYEQYF	TGTGCCAGCAGCATAACAGGGAGCTCCTACGAGCAGTACTTC
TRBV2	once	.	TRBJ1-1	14	CASTRGGFGLEAFF	TGTGCCAGCACCCGAGGAGGGTTCGGCCTTGAAGCTTTCTTT
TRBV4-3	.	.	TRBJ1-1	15	CASSHTPTSDTEAFF	TGCGCCAGCAGCCATACTCCTACCTCGGACACTGAAGCTTTCTTT
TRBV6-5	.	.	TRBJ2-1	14	CASRRLGGDNEQFF	TGTGCCAGCCGAAGACTAGGGGGGGACAATGAGCAGTTCTTC
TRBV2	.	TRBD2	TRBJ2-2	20	CASTTLLGGRAGSNTGELFF	TGTGCCAGCACAACCCTACTAGGCGGGAGGGCTGGATCGAACACCGGGGAGCTGTTTTTT
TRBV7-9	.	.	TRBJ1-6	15	CASSLGVTVNSPLHF	TGTGCCAGCAGCTTAGGGGTGACAGTAAATTCACCCCTCCACTTT
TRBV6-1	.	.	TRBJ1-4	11	CATIYNEKLFF	TGTGCCACCATCTATAATGAAAAACTGTTTTTT
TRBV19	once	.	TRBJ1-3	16	CASSPGGMRSGNTIYF	TGTGCCAGTAGCCCCGGGGGGATGAGGTCGGGAAACACCATATATTTT
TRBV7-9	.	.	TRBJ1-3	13	CASSFPIQNTIYF	TGTGCCAGCAGCTTCCCAATACAAAACACCATATATTTT
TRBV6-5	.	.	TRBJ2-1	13	CASSYSQGQEQFF	TGTGCCAGCAGTTACTCACAGGGACAAGAGCAGTTCTTC
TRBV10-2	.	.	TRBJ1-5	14	CASSEHHSNQPQHF	TGCGCCAGCAGTGAACATCACAGCAATCAGCCCCAGCATTTT
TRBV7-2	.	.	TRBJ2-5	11	CASGGGETQYF	TGTGCCAGTGGAGGAGGGGAGACCCAGTACTTC
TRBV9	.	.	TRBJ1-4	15	CASSVATGWKEKLFF	TGTGCCAGCAGCGTAGCAACAGGATGGAAGGAAAAACTGTTTTTT
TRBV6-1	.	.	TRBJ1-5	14	CASTAGLSNQPQHF	TGTGCCAGCACAGCAGGCCTCTCTAATCAGCCCCAGCATTTT
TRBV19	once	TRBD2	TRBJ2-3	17	CASSIAVRGGSTDTQYF	TGTGCCAGTAGTATTGCGGTTCGGGGGGGTTCCACAGATACGCAGTATTTT
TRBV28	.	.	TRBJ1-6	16	CASSLFRRLRDSPLHF	TGTGCCAGCAGTTTGTTCCGGAGGCTTAGAGATTCACCCCTCCACTTT
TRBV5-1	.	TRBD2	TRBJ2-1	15	CASSPGTSAYNEQFF	TGCGCCAGCAGCCCTGGGACTAGCGCCTACAATGAGCAGTTCTTC
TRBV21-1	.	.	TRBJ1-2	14	CASSKGRGLYGYTF	TGTGCCAGCAGCAAAGGAAGGGGGTTATATGGCTACACCTTC
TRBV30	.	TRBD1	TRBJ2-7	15	CAWSPKGTGGGEQYF	TGTGCCTGGAGTCCCAAGGGGACAGGGGGTGGCGAGCAGTACTTC
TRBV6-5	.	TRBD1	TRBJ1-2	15	CASSYSVGQGVGYTF	TGTGCCAGCAGTTACTCAGTCGGACAGGGTGTGGGCTACACCTTC
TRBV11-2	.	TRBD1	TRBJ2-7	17	CASSRDRGPRSSYEQYF	TGTGCCAGCAGCCGGGACAGGGGCCCCAGGAGCTCCTACGAGCAGTACTTC
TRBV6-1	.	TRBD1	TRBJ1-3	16	CASSERDRVDGNTIYF	TGTGCCAGCAGTGAGCGGGACAGGGTGGATGGAAACACCATATATTTT
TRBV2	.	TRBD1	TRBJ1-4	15	CASSQGARTNEKLFF	TGTGCCAGCAGTCAGGGGGCGCGGACTAATGAAAAACTGTTTTTT
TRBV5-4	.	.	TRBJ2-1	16	CASSLSSRGGGNEQFF	TGTGCCAGCAGCTTGTCAAGCAGAGGAGGAGGGAATGAGCAGTTCTTC
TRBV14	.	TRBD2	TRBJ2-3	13	CASQLAAADTQYF	TGTGCCAGCCAACTAGCGGCGGCAGATACGCAGTATTTT
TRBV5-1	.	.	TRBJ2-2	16	CASSLYGTAGTGELFF	TGCGCCAGCAGCTTGTACGGGACAGCGGGCACCGGGGAGCTGTTTTTT
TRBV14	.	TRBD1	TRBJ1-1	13	CASSQETGGRAFF	TGTGCCAGCAGCCAAGAGACAGGGGGGCGAGCTTTCTTT
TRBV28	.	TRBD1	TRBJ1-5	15	CASTTGTLSNQPQHF	TGTGCCAGCACGACAGGGACCCTTAGCAATCAGCCCCAGCATTTT
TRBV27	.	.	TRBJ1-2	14	CASSLSSGLGGYTF	TGTGCCAGCAGTTTATCGTCAGGGCTGGGGGGCTACACCTTC
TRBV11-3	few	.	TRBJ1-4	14	CASSYNPSREKLFF	TGTGCCAGCAGCTACAACCCCTCGAGGGAAAAACTGTTTTTT
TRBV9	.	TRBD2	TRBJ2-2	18	CASSTRLAGGWNTGELFF	TGTGCCAGCAGCACAAGACTAGCGGGAGGGTGGAACACCGGGGAGCTGTTTTTT
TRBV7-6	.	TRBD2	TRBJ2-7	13	CASSLDGRWEQYF	TGTGCCAGCAGCTTAGACGGGAGGTGGGAGCAGTACTTC
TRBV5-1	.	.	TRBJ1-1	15	CASSLVRGVGTEAFF	TGCGCCAGCAGCTTAGTCAGGGGAGTGGGGACTGAAGCTTTCTTT
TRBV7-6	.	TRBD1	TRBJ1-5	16	CASSLGATGGNQPQHF	TGTGCCAGCAGCTTAGGAGCTACAGGGGGCAATCAGCCCCAGCATTTT
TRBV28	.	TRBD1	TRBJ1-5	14	CAIAGQGGNQPQHF	TGTGCCATCGCCGGACAGGGCGGCAATCAGCCCCAGCATTTT